This TCR beta chain came from a study of cytomegalovirus exposure and HLA in healthy donors. Whole-study context: One earlier analysis, a look at 200 million or so T cells, found some 100 million unique TCR beta sequences.

The PCR employed 60 Vbeta primers together with 13 Jbeta primers. Clones were sequenced by immunoSEQ multiplex PCR, and TCRdb holds only the in-frame ones, with some missing. The table shows 120,000 to 150,000 clones, with approximately 82% occurring only once. Germline V gene lookup returns CDR1 MNHNY and CDR2 SVGAGI (reference sequence). This CDR3 has 11 amino acids. The trim removed 11 bases at V and 6 bases at J, leaving 4 bases unmatched. The TCR sequence derives from a man aged 40-50 years in good health and CMV-seronegative. The genes are TRBV6-6 and TRBJ1-2; 9 bases are a match to TRBD1. Sequenced: PBMCs. The CDR3 loop reads CAGGQGNGYTF. Written as DNA, the CDR3 is TGTGCCGGAGGACAGGGGAATGGCTACACCTTC.